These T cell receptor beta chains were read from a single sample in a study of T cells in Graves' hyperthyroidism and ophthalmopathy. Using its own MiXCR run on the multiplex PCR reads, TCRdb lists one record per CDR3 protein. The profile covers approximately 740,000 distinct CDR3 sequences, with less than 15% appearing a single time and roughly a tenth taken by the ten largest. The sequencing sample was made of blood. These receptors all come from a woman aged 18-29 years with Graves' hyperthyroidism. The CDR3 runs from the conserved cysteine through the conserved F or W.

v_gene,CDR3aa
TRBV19,CASSVGGGSMNTEAFF
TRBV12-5,CASGLVSGRFTGELFF
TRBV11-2,CASSFWSLNEQFF
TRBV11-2,CASSLVPGLPTDTQYF
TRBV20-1,CSARDPSISTDTQYF
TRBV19,CASSIALGTAYEQYF
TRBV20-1,CSARTGEGLAEETQYF
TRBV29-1,CSVATGGVNQPQHF
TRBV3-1,CASSPGTRNTEAFF
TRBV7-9,CASSRRALGVTDTEAFF
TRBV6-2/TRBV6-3,CASALGRGAGTDTQYF
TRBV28,CASSTLEREGSLDEQFF
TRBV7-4,CASSFKGAPHTDTQYF
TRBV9,CASSVGGRPGELFF
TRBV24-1,CATSGQPYLLTGIGYTGELFF
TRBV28,CASSSDLAGVMGGEQFF
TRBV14,CASSLTQSSEQYF
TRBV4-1,CASSQDEGGWSYNSPLHF
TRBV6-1,CASSEVAGMSTDTQYF
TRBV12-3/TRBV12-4,CASSSDFNYGYTF
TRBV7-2,CASSFYPGPNQPQHF
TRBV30,CAWSVAYEQYF
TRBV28,CATGDAVADYNEQFF
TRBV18,CASSLGISGGDNEQFF
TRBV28,CASSFRGSEQYF
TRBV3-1,CARAPYRSSYNEQFF
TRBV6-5,CASSYSISGNEQYF
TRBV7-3,CASSLGQGRGQYF
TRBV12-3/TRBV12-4,CASSLARDRGSIWRQPQHF
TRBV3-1,CASSHYYEQYF
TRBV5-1,CASSQDREDTQYF
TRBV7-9,CASSLNPRGGIGNEQFF
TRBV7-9,CASSLVGRRTLPYEQYF
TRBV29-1,CSVGVQETQYF
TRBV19,CASSRLAENTGELFF
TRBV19,CASSMSSGSSYEQYF
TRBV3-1,CASSHDTGELFF
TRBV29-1,CSMRGSNGYEQYF
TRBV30,CAWSPGQVYEQYF
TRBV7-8,CASSQGTSGTLNEQFF
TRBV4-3,CASSPVVAATNEKLFF